What follows describes a single T cell receptor beta chain. Its antigen is still unknown. The treatment: about 20 received Ad26.COV2.S at low or high dose, single or two shots; about 5 received placebo; per-sample allocation not given. Sampling occurred on day 63 after the first vaccine or placebo injection. It was Wuhan-strain SARS-CoV-2 spike that the Ad26 vaccine vector expressed. The data originate from a study of Ad26.COV2.S vaccination and SARS-CoV-2 variants. Background on the study: Donor was one of the participants in the Ad26.COV2.S arm of the COV1001 trial. The authors gave Ad26.COV2.S intramuscularly, either once or twice 56 days apart. General study results and limits: Marked by substantial breadth, spike-specific CD8+ and CD4+ T cell responses were reportedly seen after vaccination.

Sequenced by immunoSEQ multiplex PCR; TCRdb stores in-frame clones only, minus some. Seen here are around 450,000 clones, less than 95% observed once, and the top ten hold about 4.5%. Sequenced here: peripheral blood, sampled in a trial of Ad26.COV2.S vaccine versus placebo. This receptor was obtained from a person aged 18-65 years who received the Ad26.COV2.S COVID-19 vaccine or a placebo.

The DNA of the CDR3 is TGTGCCGTAGGGGATAGCAATCAGCCCCAGCATTTT. It specifies CAVGDSNQPQHF. This sequence joins TRBV2 and TRBJ1-5, with D perhaps TRBD1 (5 bases). Deletions cut 11 bases from V and 0 bases from J, with 8 bases between. CDR3 length: 12 amino acids. Germline V gene data show CDR1 as SNHLY and CDR2 as FYNNEI.